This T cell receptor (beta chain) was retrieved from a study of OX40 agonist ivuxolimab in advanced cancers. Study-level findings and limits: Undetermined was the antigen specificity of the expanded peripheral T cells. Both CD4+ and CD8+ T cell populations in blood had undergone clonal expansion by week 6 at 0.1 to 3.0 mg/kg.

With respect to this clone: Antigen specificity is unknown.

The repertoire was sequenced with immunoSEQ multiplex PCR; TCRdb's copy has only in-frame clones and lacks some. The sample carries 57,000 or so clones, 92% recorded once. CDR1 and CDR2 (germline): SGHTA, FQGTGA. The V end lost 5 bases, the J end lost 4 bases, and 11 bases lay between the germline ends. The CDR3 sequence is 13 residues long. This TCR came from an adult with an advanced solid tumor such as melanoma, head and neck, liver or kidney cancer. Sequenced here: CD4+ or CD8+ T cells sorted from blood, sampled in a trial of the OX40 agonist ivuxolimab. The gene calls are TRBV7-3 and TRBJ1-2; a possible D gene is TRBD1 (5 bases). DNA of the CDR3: TGTGCCAGCAGCGCTACAGGAGCCTATGGCTACACCTTC. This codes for CASSATGAYGYTF.